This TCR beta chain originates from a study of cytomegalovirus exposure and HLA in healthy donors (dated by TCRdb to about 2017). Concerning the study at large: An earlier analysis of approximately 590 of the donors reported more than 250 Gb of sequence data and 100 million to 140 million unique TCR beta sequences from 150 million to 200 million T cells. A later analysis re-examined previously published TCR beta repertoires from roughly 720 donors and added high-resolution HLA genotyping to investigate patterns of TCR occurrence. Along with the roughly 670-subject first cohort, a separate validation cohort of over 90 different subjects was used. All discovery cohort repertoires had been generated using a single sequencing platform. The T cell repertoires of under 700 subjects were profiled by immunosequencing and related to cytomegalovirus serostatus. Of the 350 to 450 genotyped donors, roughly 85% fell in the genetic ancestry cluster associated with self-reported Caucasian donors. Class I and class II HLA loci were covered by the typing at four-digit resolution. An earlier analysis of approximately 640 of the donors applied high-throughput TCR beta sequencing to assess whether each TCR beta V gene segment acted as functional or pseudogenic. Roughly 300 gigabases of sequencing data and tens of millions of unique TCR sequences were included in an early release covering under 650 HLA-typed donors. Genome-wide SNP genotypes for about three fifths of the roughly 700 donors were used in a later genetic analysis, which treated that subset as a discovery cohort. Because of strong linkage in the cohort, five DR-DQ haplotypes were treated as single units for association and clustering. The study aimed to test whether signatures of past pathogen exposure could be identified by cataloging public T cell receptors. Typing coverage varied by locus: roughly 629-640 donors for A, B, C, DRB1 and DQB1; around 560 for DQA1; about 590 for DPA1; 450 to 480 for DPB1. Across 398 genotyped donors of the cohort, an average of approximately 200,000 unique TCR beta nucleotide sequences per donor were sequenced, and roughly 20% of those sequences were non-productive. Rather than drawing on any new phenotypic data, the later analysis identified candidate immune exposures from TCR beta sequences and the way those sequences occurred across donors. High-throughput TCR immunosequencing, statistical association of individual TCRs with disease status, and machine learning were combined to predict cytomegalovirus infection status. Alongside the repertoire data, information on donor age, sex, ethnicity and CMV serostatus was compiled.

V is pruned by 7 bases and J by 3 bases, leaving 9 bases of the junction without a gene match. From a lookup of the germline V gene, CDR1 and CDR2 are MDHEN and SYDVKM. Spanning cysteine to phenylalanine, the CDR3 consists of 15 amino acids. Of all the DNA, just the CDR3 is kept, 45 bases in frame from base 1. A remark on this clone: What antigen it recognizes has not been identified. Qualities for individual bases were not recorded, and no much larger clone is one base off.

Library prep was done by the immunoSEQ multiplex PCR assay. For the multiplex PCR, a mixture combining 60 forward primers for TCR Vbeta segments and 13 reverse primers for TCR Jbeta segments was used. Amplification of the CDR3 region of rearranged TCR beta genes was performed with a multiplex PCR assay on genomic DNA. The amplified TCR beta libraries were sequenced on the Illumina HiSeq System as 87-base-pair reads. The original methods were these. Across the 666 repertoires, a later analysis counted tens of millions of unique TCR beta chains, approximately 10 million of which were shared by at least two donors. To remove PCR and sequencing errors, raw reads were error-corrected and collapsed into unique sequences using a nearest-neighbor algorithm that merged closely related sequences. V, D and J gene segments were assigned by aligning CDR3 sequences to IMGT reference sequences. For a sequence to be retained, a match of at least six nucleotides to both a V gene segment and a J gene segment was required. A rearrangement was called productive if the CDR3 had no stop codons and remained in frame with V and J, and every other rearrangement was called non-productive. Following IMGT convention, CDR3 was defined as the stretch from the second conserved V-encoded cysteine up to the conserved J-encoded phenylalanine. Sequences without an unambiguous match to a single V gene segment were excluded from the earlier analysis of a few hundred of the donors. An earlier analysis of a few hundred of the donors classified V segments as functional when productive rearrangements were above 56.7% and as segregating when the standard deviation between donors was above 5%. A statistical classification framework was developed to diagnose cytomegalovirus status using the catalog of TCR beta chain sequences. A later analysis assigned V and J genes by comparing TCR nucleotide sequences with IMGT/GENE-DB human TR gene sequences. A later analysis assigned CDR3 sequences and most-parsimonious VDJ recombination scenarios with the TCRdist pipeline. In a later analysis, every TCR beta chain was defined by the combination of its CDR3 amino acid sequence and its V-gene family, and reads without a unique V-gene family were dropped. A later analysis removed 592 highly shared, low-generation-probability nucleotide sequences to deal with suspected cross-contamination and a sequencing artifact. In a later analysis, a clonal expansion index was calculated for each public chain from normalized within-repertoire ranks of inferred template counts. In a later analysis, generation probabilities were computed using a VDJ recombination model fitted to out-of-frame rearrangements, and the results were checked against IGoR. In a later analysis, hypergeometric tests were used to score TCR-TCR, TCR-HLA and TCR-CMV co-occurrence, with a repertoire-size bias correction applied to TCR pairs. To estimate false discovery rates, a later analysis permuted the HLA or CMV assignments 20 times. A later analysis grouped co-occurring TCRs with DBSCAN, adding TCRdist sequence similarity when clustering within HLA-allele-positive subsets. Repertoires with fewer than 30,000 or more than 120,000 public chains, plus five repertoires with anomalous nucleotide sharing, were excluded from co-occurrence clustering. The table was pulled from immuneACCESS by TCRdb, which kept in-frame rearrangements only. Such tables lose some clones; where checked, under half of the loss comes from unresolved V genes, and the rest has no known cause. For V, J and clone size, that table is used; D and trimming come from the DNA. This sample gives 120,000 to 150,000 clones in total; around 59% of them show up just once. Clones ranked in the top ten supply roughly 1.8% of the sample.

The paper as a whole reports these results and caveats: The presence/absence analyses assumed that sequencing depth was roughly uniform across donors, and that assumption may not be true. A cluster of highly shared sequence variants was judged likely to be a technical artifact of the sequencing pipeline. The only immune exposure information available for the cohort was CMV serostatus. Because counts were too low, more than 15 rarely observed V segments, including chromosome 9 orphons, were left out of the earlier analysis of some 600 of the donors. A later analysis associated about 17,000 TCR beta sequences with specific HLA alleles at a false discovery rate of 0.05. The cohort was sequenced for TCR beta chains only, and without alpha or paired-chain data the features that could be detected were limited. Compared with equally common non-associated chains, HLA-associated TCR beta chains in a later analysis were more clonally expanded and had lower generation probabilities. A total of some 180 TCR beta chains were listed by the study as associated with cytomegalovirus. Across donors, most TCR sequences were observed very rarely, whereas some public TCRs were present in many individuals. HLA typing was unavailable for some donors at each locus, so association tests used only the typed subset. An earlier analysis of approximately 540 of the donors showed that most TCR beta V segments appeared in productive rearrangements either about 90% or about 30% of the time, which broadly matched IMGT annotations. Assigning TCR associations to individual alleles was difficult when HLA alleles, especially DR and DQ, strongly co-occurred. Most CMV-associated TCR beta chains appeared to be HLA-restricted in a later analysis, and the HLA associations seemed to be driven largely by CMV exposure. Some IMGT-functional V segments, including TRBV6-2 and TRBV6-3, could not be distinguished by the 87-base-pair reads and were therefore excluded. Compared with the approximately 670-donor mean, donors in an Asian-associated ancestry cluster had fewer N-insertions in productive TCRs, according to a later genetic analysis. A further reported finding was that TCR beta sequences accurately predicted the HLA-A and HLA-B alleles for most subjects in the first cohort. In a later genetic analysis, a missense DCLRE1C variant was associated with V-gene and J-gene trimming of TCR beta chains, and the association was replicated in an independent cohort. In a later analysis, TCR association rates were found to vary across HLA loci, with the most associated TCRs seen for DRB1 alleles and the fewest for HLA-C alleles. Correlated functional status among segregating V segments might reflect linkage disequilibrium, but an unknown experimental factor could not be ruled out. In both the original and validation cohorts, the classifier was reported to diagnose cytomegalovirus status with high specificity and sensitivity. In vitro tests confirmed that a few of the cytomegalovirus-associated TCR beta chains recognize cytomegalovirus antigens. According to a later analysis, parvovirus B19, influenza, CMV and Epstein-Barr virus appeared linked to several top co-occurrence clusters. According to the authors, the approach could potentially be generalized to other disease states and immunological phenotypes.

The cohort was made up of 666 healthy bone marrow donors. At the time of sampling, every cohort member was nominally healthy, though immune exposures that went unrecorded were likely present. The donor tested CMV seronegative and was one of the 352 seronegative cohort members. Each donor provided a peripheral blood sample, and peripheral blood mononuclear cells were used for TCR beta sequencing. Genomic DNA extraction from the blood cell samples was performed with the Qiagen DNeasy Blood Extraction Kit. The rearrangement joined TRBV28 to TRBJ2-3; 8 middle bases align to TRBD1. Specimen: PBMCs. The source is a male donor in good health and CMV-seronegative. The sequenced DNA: TGTGCCAGCAAAACCCCAGGGGGCGGGACAGATACGCAGTATTTT. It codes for CASKTPGGGTDTQYF.